The source of this T cell receptor (beta chain) is a study of T cells in tumors after PD-1 blockade. Method: immunoSEQ multiplex PCR; TCRdb's copy keeps in-frame clones and lacks some. The sample has 50,000 to 75,000 clones; approximately 79% are singletons. The CDR3 sequence is 16 residues long. Germline lookup yields CDR1 LNHDA and CDR2 SQIVND (reference sequence). V gave up 7 bases and J gave up 1 base; unmatched junction bases: 6. This receptor was identified in a human donor with basal cell carcinoma. The material was PBMCs, obtained after anti-PD-1 treatment. The chain couples TRBV19 to TRBJ1-6; 8 bases match TRBD1. The DNA of the CDR3 is TGTGCCAGTAAGGCTTGGGACAGGTCCTATAATTCACCCCTCCACTTT. Translating gives CASKAWDRSYNSPLHF.